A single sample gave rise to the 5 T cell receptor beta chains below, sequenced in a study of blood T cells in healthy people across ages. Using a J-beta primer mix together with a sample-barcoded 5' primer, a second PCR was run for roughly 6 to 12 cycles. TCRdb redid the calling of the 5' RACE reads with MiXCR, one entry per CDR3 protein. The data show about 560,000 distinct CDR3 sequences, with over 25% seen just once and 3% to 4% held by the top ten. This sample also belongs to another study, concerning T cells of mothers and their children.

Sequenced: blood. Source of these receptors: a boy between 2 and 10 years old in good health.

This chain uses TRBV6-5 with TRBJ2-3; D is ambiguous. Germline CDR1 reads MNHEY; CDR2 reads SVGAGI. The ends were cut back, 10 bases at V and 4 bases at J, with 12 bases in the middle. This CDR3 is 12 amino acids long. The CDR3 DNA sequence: TGTGCCAACAGCTGCTCCCCAGATACGCAGTATTTT. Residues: CANSCSPDTQYF.

The CDR3 is CASSSLSRVSGELFF. Here the CDR3 DNA reads TGTGCCAGCAGTTCTCTTTCCAGGGTTTCCGGGGAGCTGTTTTTT. This chain links TRBV12-3 or TRBV12-4 with TRBJ2-2; D is possibly TRBD1 (5 bases). CDR3 length: 15 amino acids. V was shortened by 4 bases and J by 6 bases, with 15 bases between the two germline ends.

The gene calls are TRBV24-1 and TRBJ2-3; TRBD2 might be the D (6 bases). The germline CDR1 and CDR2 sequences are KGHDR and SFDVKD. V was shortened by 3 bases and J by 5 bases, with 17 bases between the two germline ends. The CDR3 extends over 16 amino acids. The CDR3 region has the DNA TGTGCCACCAGTGATCCGACCAGCGGGTCGGTAGATACGCAGTATTTT. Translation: CATSDPTSGSVDTQYF.

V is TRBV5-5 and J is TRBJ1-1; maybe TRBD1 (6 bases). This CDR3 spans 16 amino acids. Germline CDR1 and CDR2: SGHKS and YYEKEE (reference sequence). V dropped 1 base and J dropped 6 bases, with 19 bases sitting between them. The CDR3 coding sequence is TGTGCCAGCAGCTTGTTGGCAGGAGGGGGGAGAGCTGAAGCTTTCTTT. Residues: CASSLLAGGGRAEAFF.

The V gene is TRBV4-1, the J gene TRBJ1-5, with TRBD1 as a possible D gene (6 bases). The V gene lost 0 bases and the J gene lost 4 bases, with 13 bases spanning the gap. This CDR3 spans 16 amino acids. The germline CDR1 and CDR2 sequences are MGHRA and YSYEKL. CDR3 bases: TGCGCCAGCAGCCAAGATACAGGGAGCCGGAATCAGCCCCAGCATTTT. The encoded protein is CASSQDTGSRNQPQHF.